What follows are 30 T cell receptor beta chains derived from one specimen sequenced in a study of T cell repertoires in cytomegalovirus infection. TCRdb recomputed calls from the reads with MiXCR, one row per CDR3 protein. The sample has approximately 990,000 distinct CDR3 sequences; approximately 30% are singletons. Their antigens remain unidentified. Sequenced material: cultured CD8+ T cells from PBMCs, taken from culture after CMV antigen stimulation. These receptors were obtained from a human donor in good health (CMV status not recorded). Some clones in this sample may be carry-over from other donors' samples.

This clonotype was seen only once. The chain is built from TRBV14 and TRBJ1-2, with TRBD1 identical over 12 bases. Germline trimming cut 1 base from V and 4 bases from J; bases unmatched to any gene: 4. The CDR3 has 16 residues. CDR1 SGHDN and CDR2 FVKESK come from the germline V gene. CDR3 amino acids: CASSQGDRGRIYGYTF. In DNA form, the CDR3 reads TGTGCCAGCAGCCAAGGGGACAGGGGGCGTATCTATGGCTACACCTTC.

The rearrangement uses TRBV2 and TRBJ2-5, with a tentative D call TRBD2 (5 bases). V lost 7 bases to trimming and J lost 5 bases, with 11 bases between them. The CDR3 is 12 residues long. Germline lookup yields CDR1 SNHLY and CDR2 FYNNEI. CDR3 sequence (DNA): TGTGCCAGCACATTAACTAGGGAGACCCAGTACTTC. Its translation: CASTLTRETQYF.

Only a few counts were recorded for this clonotype. The V and J genes are TRBV27 and TRBJ1-1, with D possibly TRBD1 on 6 matching bases. Germline values: CDR1 MNHEY, CDR2 SMNVEV (reference sequence). The V end lost 6 bases, the J end lost 1 base, and 21 bases lay between the germline ends. This CDR3 region has 17 residues. The CDR3 loop reads CASRTRGEKGGNTEAFF. CDR3 bases: TGTGCCAGCAGGACTAGGGGGGAGAAGGGTGGGAACACTGAAGCTTTCTTT.

On this clonotype itself: This may stem from a read error, because a much larger clone lies one nucleotide away. This chain joins TRBV7-6 and TRBJ1-1; 8 nucleotides align to TRBD1. Trimming removed 5 bases from V and 4 bases from J; junction bases left unmatched: 12. Germline V gives CDR1 SGHVS, CDR2 FNYEAQ. The CDR3 extends over 16 amino acids. The CDR3 DNA reads as TGTGCCAGCAGCATGTGGGAGGACAGGGAAGGCACTGAAGCTTTCTTT. This translates into CASSMWEDREGTEAFF.

A remark on this clonotype: This may arise from a read error, as a much more abundant clone is one base away. This CDR3 is CASSLRDRVPYNEQLF. CDR3 nucleotides: TGTGCCAGCAGTTTAAGGGACAGGGTCCCCTACAATGAGCAGCTCTTC. The V gene is TRBV12-3 or TRBV12-4, the J gene TRBJ2-1; 9 nucleotides line up with TRBD1. The CDR3 extends over 16 amino acids.

In this sample, this clonotype turned up many times. The rearrangement joins TRBV28 to TRBJ2-7; unclear D gene. The CDR3 is made up of 12 amino acids. Trimming took 5 bases from V and 7 from J, leaving 12 bases between them. Per the germline V gene, CDR1 is MDHEN and CDR2 is SYDVKM. CDR3 protein: CASSIPLGEQYV. Written as DNA, the CDR3 is TGTGCCAGCAGTATACCCCTTGGTGAGCAGTACGTC.

As for this clonotype: A much larger clone sits a single nucleotide away, making a read error possible. The genes are TRBV10-3 and TRBJ1-5; D remains unclear. Germline CDR1 reads ENHRY; CDR2 reads SYGVKD. The CDR3 spans 16 residues. The V end lost 4 bases, the J end lost 3 bases, and 16 bases lay between the germline ends. This CDR3 reads CAISVWQTATNQPQHF. The CDR3 region has the DNA TGTGCCATCAGTGTCTGGCAGACCGCCACCAATCAGCCCCAGCATTTT.

Many counts were recorded for this clonotype. The chain joins TRBV12-3 or TRBV12-4 to TRBJ2-5, with 7 bases that match TRBD2. The CDR3 runs 12 residues. J lost 4 bases, V lost 6 bases, and 2 bases had no gene match. CDR3: CASRPGGETQYF. CDR3 sequence (DNA): TGTGCCAGCAGACCGGGGGGAGAGACCCAGTACTTC.

The rearrangement uses TRBV4-2 and TRBJ1-2; perhaps TRBD1 as D (6 bases). Germline lookup yields CDR1 LGHNA and CDR2 YNFKEQ. V lost 1 base and J 3 bases, leaving 12 bases between the germline ends. This CDR3 region has 15 residues. In DNA, the CDR3 is TGTGCCAGCAGCCAAGTACCCCGGACAGACTATGGCTACACCTTC. The encoded protein is CASSQVPRTDYGYTF.

This clonotype turned up a few times. J is TRBJ2-3 and V is TRBV15; D gene uncertain. Deletions cut 5 bases from V and 4 bases from J, with 13 bases between. The germline V gene has CDR1 LNHNV and CDR2 YYDKDF (reference sequence). This CDR3 is built from 14 residues. The CDR3 nucleotides are TGTGCCACCAGCCCTGAGGCGACCGCAGATACGCAGTATTTT. Translated, it gives CATSPEATADTQYF.

In its sample, this clonotype was seen a few times. The CDR3 region has the DNA TGTGCCAGCAGTGTAATGACAGTTGAAGCTTTCTTT. Its translation is CASSVMTVEAFF. The V call is TRBV6-1, the J call TRBJ1-1; TRBD1 might be the D (5 bases). Germline V gene sequence: CDR1 MNHNS, CDR2 SASEGT. This CDR3 spans 12 amino acids. Between the trimmed V and J ends, which lost 4 bases and 7 bases, there was a span of 10 bases.

This clonotype was seen ten or more times. V is TRBV7-2 and J is TRBJ2-3, with a possible D match to TRBD2 (7 bases). Germline assignment: CDR1 SGHTA and CDR2 FQGNSA. V lost 2 bases and J lost 5, with 14 bases in between. The CDR3 length is 15 residues. The CDR3 nucleotides are TGTGCCAGCAGCTTAACGGGGGGCGCCGGAGATACGCAGTATTTT. Residues: CASSLTGGAGDTQYF. The full variable domain, in which reference TRBV7-2 and TRBJ2-3 provide the parts outside the CDR3, is GAGVSQSPSNKVTEKGKDVELRCDPISGHTALYWYRQSLGQGLEFLIYFQGNSAPDKSGLPSDRFSAERTGGSVSTLTIQRTQQEDSAVYLCASSLTGGAGDTQYFGPGTRLTVL.

The chain uses TRBV7-3 and TRBJ1-6, with a possible D match to TRBD1 (6 bases). V was clipped by 6 bases and J by 9 bases, with 15 bases between them. Per the germline V gene, CDR1 is SGHTA and CDR2 is FQGTGA. The CDR3 length is 14 residues. The CDR3 nucleotides are TGTGCCAGCAGTTCACAGGGCCCTGCTTCACCCCTCCACTTT. Its translation is CASSSQGPASPLHF.

This clonotype was seen more than once but under ten times. V and J are TRBV7-6 and TRBJ1-6; possibly TRBD1 for D (6 bases). Trimming shortened V by 1 base and J by 8 bases, and 12 bases separated the two germline ends. The CDR3 extends over 15 amino acids. The germline V gene has CDR1 SGHVS and CDR2 FNYEAQ. The CDR3 loop reads CASSLVQGLDSPLHF. CDR3 coding DNA: TGTGCCAGCAGCTTAGTTCAGGGGCTAGATTCACCCCTCCACTTT.

This clonotype was seen a few times. This chain's CDR3 is CAISERHISTDTQYF. The CDR3 coding sequence is TGTGCCATCAGTGAGCGGCATATTAGCACAGATACGCAGTATTTT. J is TRBJ2-3 and V is TRBV10-3; D gene ambiguous. CDR1 is ENHRY, CDR2 SYGVKD, per germline. Trimming shortened V by 2 bases and J by 0 bases, and 9 bases separated the two germline ends. CDR3 length equals 15 residues.

There are many counts of this clonotype. The chain uses TRBV7-6 and TRBJ1-4, with D possibly matching TRBD1 (5 bases). This CDR3 is 16 amino acids long. Germline V gene data show CDR1 as SGHVS and CDR2 as FNYEAQ. Trimming shortened V by 5 bases and J by 5 bases, and 18 bases separated the two germline ends. The DNA of the CDR3 is TGTGCCAGCAGCCCTCTCGTTGGGGGAAAAAATGAAAAACTGTTTTTT. Protein sequence: CASSPLVGGKNEKLFF.

This clonotype has only a few counts. The chain recombines TRBV12-3 or TRBV12-4 with TRBJ1-5; D perhaps matches TRBD1 (5 bases). V lost 5 bases and J 9 bases, leaving 8 bases between the germline ends. This CDR3 comprises 11 residues. CDR3 bases: TGTGCCAGCAGTCCTGGGGGGCCCCAGCATTTT. It translates to CASSPGGPQHF.

The chain is built from TRBV27 and TRBJ2-7, with a possible D match to TRBD1 (6 bases). Germline CDR1 MNHEY, CDR2 SMNVEV (reference sequence). V lost 7 bases to trimming and J lost 6 bases, with 19 bases between them. The CDR3 consists of 14 residues. CDR3 region: CASNKGPVGAEQYF. The CDR3 nucleotides read TGTGCCAGCAATAAGGGGCCAGTGGGGGCCGAGCAGTACTTC.

The chain carries TRBV23-1 and TRBJ1-2; tentative D call: TRBD1 (6 bases). TRBV23-1 is an open reading frame whose function is uncertain. This CDR3 has 16 amino acids. V was shortened by 2 bases and J by 7 bases, with 20 bases between the two germline ends. CDR3 bases: TGCGCCAGCAGTCAAGCCGCCAGGCCAGGGGTCTCTGGCTACACCTTC. As protein: CASSQAARPGVSGYTF.

V usage is TRBV5-1 and J usage is TRBJ2-1; TRBD2 agrees at 11 bases. CDR3 length: 16 amino acids. Trimming took 6 bases from V and 5 from J; bases not matched to a gene: 10. Germline V lookup: CDR1 SGHRS, CDR2 YFSETQ. In nucleotides, the CDR3 is TGCGCCAGCACCTTATCTCTAGCGGGGGGACACAATGAGCAGTTCTTC. This gives the protein CASTLSLAGGHNEQFF.

This clonotype was detected only a few times. The gene calls are TRBV12-3 or TRBV12-4 and TRBJ2-1; TRBD2 agrees at 8 bases. V was pared by 6 bases and J by 4 bases, with 8 bases of the junction left unmatched. There are 15 residues in the CDR3. The CDR3, as DNA: TGTGCCAGCAGCCTTCCGGGGGGGCGGTACAATGAGCAGTTCTTC. It specifies CASSLPGGRYNEQFF.

This clonotype was seen more than once but under ten times. The chain links TRBV29-1 to TRBJ1-1; TRBD1 is a possible D gene (5 bases). Deletions cut 5 bases from V and 6 bases from J, with 10 bases between. CDR1 SQVTM and CDR2 ANQGSEA come from the germline V gene. CDR3 length equals 11 residues. The DNA for the CDR3 is TGCAGCGTTCCCACAGGATCTGAAGCTTTCTTT. Protein product: CSVPTGSEAFF.

This clonotype was counted between two and nine times. CDR3 in DNA: TGTGCCAGCAGCTTAATACCCCCAATTCCGGGGGGGCAACAGACCCAGTACTTC. This codes for CASSLIPPIPGGQQTQYF. J is TRBJ2-5 and V is TRBV7-6; TRBD2 matches at 8 bases. The CDR3 extends over 18 amino acids. J lost 6 bases, V lost 2 bases, and 17 bases had no gene match. Germline assignment: CDR1 SGHVS and CDR2 FNYEAQ.

The J gene is TRBJ1-2, the V gene TRBV7-8; no clear D gene. This CDR3 contains 13 residues. V gave up 0 bases and J gave up 6 bases, with 8 bases separating them. From germline, CDR1 is SGHVS and CDR2 FQNEAQ. CDR3 in DNA: TGTGCCAGCAGCTTAGCGCTTAATGATGGCTACACCTTC. This codes for CASSLALNDGYTF. The whole variable domain, remainder taken from reference TRBV7-8 and TRBJ1-2, is GAGVSQSPRYKVAKRGQDVALRCDPISGHVSLFWYQQALGQGPEFLTYFQNEAQLDKSGLPSDRFFAERPEGSVSTLKIQRTQQEDSAVYLCASSLALNDGYTFGSGTRLTVV.

The CDR3 DNA follows: TGTGCCAGCACCGACGGGGTTAATCAGCCCCAGCATTTT. It codes for CASTDGVNQPQHF. This chain joins TRBV27 and TRBJ1-5, with unresolved D. Looked up from germline, CDR1 is MNHEY and CDR2 is SMNVEV (reference sequence). The CDR3 covers 13 residues. The V end lost 7 bases, the J end lost 4 bases, and 11 bases lay between the germline ends.

This clonotype occurred a few times. V and J are TRBV24-1 and TRBJ2-3; no reliable D call. The ends were cut back, 10 bases at V and 0 bases at J, with 13 bases in the middle. The germline CDR1 and CDR2 sequences are KGHDR and SFDVKD. The CDR3 totals 14 residues. The CDR3, as DNA: TGTGCCACAAGTTTGGAAGGGAGCACAGATACGCAGTATTTT. It yields the protein CATSLEGSTDTQYF.

The CDR3 loop reads CASRPDRGTQHF. CDR3 nucleotides: TGTGCCAGCAGGCCAGACAGGGGGACCCAGCATTTT. This sequence joins TRBV7-9 and TRBJ1-5; 9 bases fit TRBD1. This CDR3 region has 12 residues. V shed 6 bases, J shed 11 bases, and the junction held 5 bases outside the gene matches. Germline lookup yields CDR1 SEHNR and CDR2 FQNEAQ (reference sequence).

The rearrangement uses TRBV23-1 and TRBJ2-3, with 8 bases lining up with TRBD1. TRBV23-1 is filed as an ORF, its function uncertain. CDR3 length equals 15 residues. The CDR3 DNA reads as TGCGGCGTATTTGGCAGGGGGCTTGTCACAGATACGCAGTATTTT. Translating gives CGVFGRGLVTDTQYF.

V usage is TRBV6-2 or TRBV6-3 and J usage is TRBJ2-7, with a weak D call TRBD1 (5 bases). This CDR3 comprises 12 residues. The V gene's germline CDR1 is MNHEY and CDR2 SVGEGT. CDR3 coding DNA: TGTGTCAGCAGGGCACAGCGCTCCGAGCAGTACGTC. Its protein product is CVSRAQRSEQYV.

This chain joins TRBV12-3 or TRBV12-4 and TRBJ1-1; D gene ambiguous. This CDR3 region has 13 residues. Between the trimmed V and J ends, which lost 5 bases and 3 bases, there was a span of 10 bases. The CDR3 bases are TGTGCCAGCAGTCCGCAGTCGGACACTGAAGCTTTCTTT. Encoded protein: CASSPQSDTEAFF.